One T cell receptor beta chain is described in this entry. Which antigen it targets is not known. Base qualities are not provided; no much larger clone lies one nucleotide away. V gives up 4 bases and J gives up 4 bases, and the segment between their germline ends measures 8 bases. The germline V gene supplies CDR1 SGHRS and CDR2 YFSETQ. Taken from cysteine to phenylalanine, the CDR3 has 13 residues. Just the 39-base CDR3 DNA is kept, in frame starting at base 1. In this study, focal radiation therapy paired with CTLA-4 blockade (ipilimumab) was tested in patients who had chemo-refractory metastatic non-small-cell lung cancer. These data come from a study of radiotherapy plus CTLA-4 blockade in lung cancer (dated 2018 in TCRdb). A note on the overall study: Among the enrolled patients, approximately 17% had an objective response, and roughly 30% reached disease control.

General conclusions and limits of the study: The strongest predictors of response, as reported, were early dynamic changes in blood T cell clones along with a rise in serum interferon-beta after radiation. After treatment with radiotherapy and ipilimumab, TCR clones that came from tumors expanded in the peripheral blood.

The method behind the library was the immunoSEQ multiplex PCR assay. Sourced from immuneACCESS, this table was stored by TCRdb with only in-frame sequences that have V and J called. A share of the clones is absent; for the studies checked, an unresolved V gene accounts for under half, and the remainder has no known explanation. The sample table holds about 88,000 clones, of which 72% were seen once. In total, the top ten clones hold about 14% of the sample. The sequence links TRBV5-1 to TRBJ2-2, with the D gene call left open. Sequenced material: peripheral blood, taken from a patient treated with radiotherapy plus ipilimumab. This sequence was found in a human donor with non-small cell lung cancer that progressed on radiotherapy plus ipilimumab. The sequence in DNA is TGCGCCAGCAGCCCGGCCGGCACCGGGGAGCTGTTTTTT. This encodes CASSPAGTGELFF.